In its sample, the clone carrying this T cell receptor beta chain was seen a few times. What it recognizes is unknown. This specimen comes from a study of T-cell reconstitution after alpha-beta-depleted transplantation in children. Unique molecular identifiers featured in how the TCRbeta library was prepared. TCRdb analysed the PCR reads with MiXCR anew, one entry per CDR3 protein. The sample has about 470,000 distinct CDR3 sequences, roughly 43% seen once; the top ten hold around a quarter. The germline gives CDR1 SEHNR, CDR2 FQNEAQ (reference sequence). V gave up 3 bases and J gave up 3 bases, with 12 bases separating them. The CDR3 has 14 residues. Broader study findings: It was newly produced T cells that mostly accounted for T-cell counts and diversity one year after transplant.

Sequencing used PBMCs, obtained before TCRalphabeta/CD19-depleted stem cell transplant. This sequence joins TRBV7-9 and TRBJ2-7, with a weak D call TRBD1 (6 bases). This clonotype was obtained from a girl aged 2-15 years with aplastic anemia, due to receive a stem cell transplant. CDR3 in DNA: TGTGCCAGCAGCTTGAGGGACAAAGGCTACGAGCAGTACTTC. Translation: CASSLRDKGYEQYF. The whole variable domain, filled in from reference TRBV7-9 and TRBJ2-7, reads DTGVSQNPRHKITKRGQNVTFRCDPISEHNRLYWYRQTLGQGPEFLTYFQNEAQLEKSRLLSDRFSAERPKGSFSTLEIQRTEQGDSAMYLCASSLRDKGYEQYFGPGTRLTVT.